The following is a T cell receptor (beta chain) sequence with its context. The target antigen is unknown. The data derive from a study of identical twins. Study results and limitations: Monozygotic twins shared more out-of-frame TCR alpha than recombination models predicted. For cord blood, abundant beta clonotypes had fewer insertions, unlike memory repertoires, which showed none.

J was trimmed by 2 bases and V by 6 bases; bases with no gene match: 5. CDR3 length: 14 residues. Germline-derived CDR1 and CDR2 are LGHNT and FRNRAP. TCRdb passed the 5' RACE reads through MiXCR, listing each CDR3 protein once. The table has 650,000 to 800,000 distinct CDR3 sequences, over 8.5% seen once. The data also belong to a second study, concerning yellow fever vaccine responses in identical twins.

The receptor was derived from a woman between 18 and 30 years old in good health. The chain recombines TRBV12-5 with TRBJ2-3; 7 bases match TRBD2. Sequenced material: PBMCs. CDR3 nucleotides: TGTGCTAGTGGCTCTGGACTAGACACAGATACGCAGTATTTT. This codes for CASGSGLDTDTQYF.